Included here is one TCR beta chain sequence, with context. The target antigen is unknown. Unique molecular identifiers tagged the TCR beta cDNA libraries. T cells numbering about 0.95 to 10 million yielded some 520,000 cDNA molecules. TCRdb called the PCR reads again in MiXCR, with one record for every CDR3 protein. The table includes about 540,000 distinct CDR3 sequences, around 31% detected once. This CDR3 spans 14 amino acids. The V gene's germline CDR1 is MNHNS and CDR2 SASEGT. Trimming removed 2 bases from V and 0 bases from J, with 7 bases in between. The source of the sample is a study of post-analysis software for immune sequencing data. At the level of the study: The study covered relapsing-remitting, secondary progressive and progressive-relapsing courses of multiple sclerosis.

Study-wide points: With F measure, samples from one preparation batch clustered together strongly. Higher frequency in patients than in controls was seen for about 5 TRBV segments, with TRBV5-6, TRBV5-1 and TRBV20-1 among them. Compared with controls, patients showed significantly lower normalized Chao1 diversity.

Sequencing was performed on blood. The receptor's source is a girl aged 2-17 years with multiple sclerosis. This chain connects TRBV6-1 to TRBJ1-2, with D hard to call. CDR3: CASSEPIANYGYTF. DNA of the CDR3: TGTGCCAGCAGTGAACCTATAGCTAACTATGGCTACACCTTC.